The 4 T cell receptor beta chains below were found in one sample sequenced in a study of CXCR3-negative and CXCR3-positive naive CD8 T cells. Study conclusions and caveats: More hydrophobic TRB CDR3s occurred in CXCR3-positive than in CXCR3-negative naive cells.

Via 5' RACE with UMI labels, TRB cDNA libraries were prepared. TCRdb reprocessed the 5' RACE reads and stores each CDR3 protein as one record, lacking DNA. The listing contains some 6,700 distinct CDR3 sequences. These receptors lack a known antigen. Sequencing was done on a sample of naive CXCR3+ CD8+ T cells from blood. The subset was: CD45RO-CCR7+CD27+CD95- naive CD8+ T cells expressing CXCR3 (TNR3+). The receptors originated from a human donor in good health. Some clones in this sample may be carry-over from other donors' samples.

The chain carries TRBV2 and TRBJ2-7. Germline CDR1 is SNHLY and CDR2 is FYNNEI. The CDR3 spans 15 residues. CDR3 in amino acids: CASSESGDSSYEQYF.

The chain is built from TRBV29-1 and TRBJ1-2; the D call from TCRdb, TRBD1, cannot be confirmed without DNA. The CDR3 sequence is 11 residues long. The germline V gene encodes CDR1 SQVTM and CDR2 ANQGSEA. The CDR3 protein is CSAQGWYGYTF.

This clonotype is deemed medium-sized (0.01 to 0.1%) by its frequency. Here the CDR3 reads CASSKGKTGDPEFF. This chain links TRBV21-1 with TRBJ2-1; the TCRdb D gene call, TRBD1, has no DNA to confirm it. TRBV21-1 is a pseudogene locus. The CDR3 length is 14 residues.

The V and J genes are TRBV7-9 and TRBJ2-3; as DNA is missing, the TRBD2 call by TCRdb cannot be tested. CDR1 and CDR2 (germline): SEHNR, FQNEAQ (reference sequence). This CDR3 has 13 amino acids. CDR3 amino acids: CASILPSTDTQYF.